This TCR beta chain originates from a study of T-cell memory formation after mild COVID-19. Germline CDR1 is MNHNS and CDR2 is SASEGT. This CDR3 comprises 13 residues. V gave up 8 bases and J gave up 4 bases, with 14 bases separating them. This clonotype was detected ten times or more. TCRdb processed the 5' RACE reads anew with MiXCR; each CDR3 protein has one entry. The sample holds approximately 230,000 distinct CDR3 sequences, roughly 17% seen once. The sequence was collected from a man between 18 and 29 years old who had mild COVID-19 (a few samples of this study predate the infection). Cell type and time point are not known. Sequenced input: PBMCs or a T cell subset sorted from them (not recorded which). The J gene is TRBJ2-5, the V gene TRBV6-1; D is possibly TRBD1 (5 bases). CDR3 amino acids: CASAGHFGETQYF. Written as DNA, the CDR3 is TGTGCCAGCGCCGGACATTTTGGAGAGACCCAGTACTTC.